The entry that follows covers one T cell receptor beta chain sequence. The source of the sample is a study of T cell changes during pregnancy in multiple sclerosis. CDR1 and CDR2 from the germline V gene are LNHDA and SQIVND (reference sequence). CDR3 length: 15 amino acids. V was cut by 2 bases and J by 5 bases, with 10 bases left in between. Method: immunoSEQ multiplex PCR; TCRdb's copy keeps in-frame clones and lacks some. The sample shows 90,000 to 120,000 clones, about 90% of them seen only once. J is TRBJ1-6 and V is TRBV19; TRBD1 might be the D (5 bases). The sample in question was peripheral blood, obtained in the third trimester of pregnancy. The sequence derives from a female donor in good health, enrolled as a control in a pregnancy study. The CDR3 here is CASSIPAGNNSPLHF. The CDR3 nucleotides read TGTGCCAGTAGTATACCGGCAGGGAATAATTCACCCCTCCACTTT.